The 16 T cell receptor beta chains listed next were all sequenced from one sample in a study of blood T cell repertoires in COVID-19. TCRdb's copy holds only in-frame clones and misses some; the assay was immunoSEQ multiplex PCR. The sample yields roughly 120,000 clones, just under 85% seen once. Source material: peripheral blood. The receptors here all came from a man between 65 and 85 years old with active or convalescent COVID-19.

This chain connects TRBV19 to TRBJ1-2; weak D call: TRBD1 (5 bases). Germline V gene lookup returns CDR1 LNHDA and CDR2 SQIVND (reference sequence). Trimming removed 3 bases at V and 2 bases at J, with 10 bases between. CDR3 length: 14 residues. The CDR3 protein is CASSIQTANYGYTF. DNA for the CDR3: TGTGCCAGTAGTATCCAGACAGCGAACTATGGCTACACCTTC.

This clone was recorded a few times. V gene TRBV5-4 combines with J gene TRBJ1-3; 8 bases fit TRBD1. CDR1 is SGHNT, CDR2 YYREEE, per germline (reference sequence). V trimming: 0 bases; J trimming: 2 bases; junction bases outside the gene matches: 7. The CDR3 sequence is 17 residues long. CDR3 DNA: TGTGCCAGCAGCTTGGGCTCAGGGGGCATCGCTGGAAACACCATATATTTT. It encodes CASSLGSGGIAGNTIYF.

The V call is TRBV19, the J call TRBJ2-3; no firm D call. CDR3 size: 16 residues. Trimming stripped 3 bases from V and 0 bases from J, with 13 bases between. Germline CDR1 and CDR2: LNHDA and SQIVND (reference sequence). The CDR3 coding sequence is TGTGCCAGTAGTATGACCCTAGGCACTAGCACAGATACGCAGTATTTT. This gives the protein CASSMTLGTSTDTQYF.

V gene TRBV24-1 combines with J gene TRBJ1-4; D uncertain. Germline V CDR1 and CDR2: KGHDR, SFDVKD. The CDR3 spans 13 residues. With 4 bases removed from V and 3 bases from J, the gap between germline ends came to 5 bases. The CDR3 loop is CATSEGANEKLFF. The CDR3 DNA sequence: TGTGCCACCAGTGAGGGAGCTAATGAAAAACTGTTTTTT.

The CDR3 reads CASSATADTQYF. The DNA for the CDR3 is TGTGCCAGCAGCGCGACAGCAGATACGCAGTATTTT. The chain is built from TRBV6-2 or TRBV6-3 and TRBJ2-3, with D possibly being TRBD1 (5 bases). V lost 6 bases, J lost 4 bases, and 8 bases lay in between. The CDR3 contains 12 residues. Germline lookup yields CDR1 MNHEY and CDR2 SVGEGT.

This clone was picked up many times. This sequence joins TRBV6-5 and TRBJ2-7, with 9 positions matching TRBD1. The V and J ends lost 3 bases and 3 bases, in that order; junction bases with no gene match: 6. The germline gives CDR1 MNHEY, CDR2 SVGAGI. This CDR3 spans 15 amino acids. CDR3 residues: CASSYRQGEYYEQYF. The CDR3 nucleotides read TGTGCCAGCAGTTATAGACAGGGGGAATACTACGAGCAGTACTTC.

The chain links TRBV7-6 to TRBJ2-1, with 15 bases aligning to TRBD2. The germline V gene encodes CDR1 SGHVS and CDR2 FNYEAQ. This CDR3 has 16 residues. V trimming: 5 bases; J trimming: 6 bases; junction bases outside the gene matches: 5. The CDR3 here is CASSGGLAGGSNEQFF. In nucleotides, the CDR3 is TGTGCCAGCAGCGGGGGACTAGCGGGAGGAAGCAATGAGCAGTTCTTC.

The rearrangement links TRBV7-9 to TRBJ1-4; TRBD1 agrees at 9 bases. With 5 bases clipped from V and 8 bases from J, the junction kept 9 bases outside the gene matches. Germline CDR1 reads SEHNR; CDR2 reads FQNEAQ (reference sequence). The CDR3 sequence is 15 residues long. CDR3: CASSPQGAGGEKLFF. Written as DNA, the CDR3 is TGTGCCAGCAGCCCACAGGGGGCGGGCGGCGAAAAACTGTTTTTT.

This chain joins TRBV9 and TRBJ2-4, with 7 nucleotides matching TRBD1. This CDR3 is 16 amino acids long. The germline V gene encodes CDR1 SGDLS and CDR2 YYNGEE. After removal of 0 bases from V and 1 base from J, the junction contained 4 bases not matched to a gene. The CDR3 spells CASSVEEGAAKNIQYF. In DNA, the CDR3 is TGTGCCAGCAGCGTAGAAGAGGGGGCGGCCAAAAACATTCAGTACTTC.

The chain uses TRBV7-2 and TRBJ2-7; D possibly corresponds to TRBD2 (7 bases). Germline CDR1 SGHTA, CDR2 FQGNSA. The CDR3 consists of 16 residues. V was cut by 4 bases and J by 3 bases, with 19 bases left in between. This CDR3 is CASSSTGWGGRYEQYF. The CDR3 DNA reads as TGTGCCAGCAGCTCCACGGGGTGGGGGGGCCGCTACGAGCAGTACTTC.

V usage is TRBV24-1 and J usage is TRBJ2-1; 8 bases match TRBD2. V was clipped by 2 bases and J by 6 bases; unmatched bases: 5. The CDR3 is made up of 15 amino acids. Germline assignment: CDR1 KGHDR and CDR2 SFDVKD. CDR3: CATSDSQRETNEQFF. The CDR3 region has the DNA TGTGCCACCAGTGATTCCCAGCGGGAGACCAATGAGCAGTTCTTC.

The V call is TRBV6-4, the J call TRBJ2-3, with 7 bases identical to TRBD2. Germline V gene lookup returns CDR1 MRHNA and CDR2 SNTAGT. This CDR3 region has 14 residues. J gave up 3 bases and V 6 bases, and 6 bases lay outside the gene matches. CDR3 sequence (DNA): TGTGCCAGCAGCCAGACTAGCTCAACAGATACGCAGTATTTT. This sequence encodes CASSQTSSTDTQYF.

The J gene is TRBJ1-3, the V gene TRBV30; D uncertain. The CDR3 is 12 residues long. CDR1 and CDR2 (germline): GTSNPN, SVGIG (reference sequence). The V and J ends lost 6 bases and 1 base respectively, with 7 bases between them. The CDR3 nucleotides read TGTGCCTGTGACTTATCTGGAAACACCATATATTTT. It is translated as CACDLSGNTIYF.

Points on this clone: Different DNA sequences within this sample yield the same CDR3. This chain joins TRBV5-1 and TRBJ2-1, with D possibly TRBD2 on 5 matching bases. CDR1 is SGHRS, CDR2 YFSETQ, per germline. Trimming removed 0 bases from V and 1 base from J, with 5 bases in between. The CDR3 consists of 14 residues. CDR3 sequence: CASSLAGSYNEQFF. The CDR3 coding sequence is TGCGCCAGCAGCTTGGCGGGGTCCTACAATGAGCAGTTCTTC.

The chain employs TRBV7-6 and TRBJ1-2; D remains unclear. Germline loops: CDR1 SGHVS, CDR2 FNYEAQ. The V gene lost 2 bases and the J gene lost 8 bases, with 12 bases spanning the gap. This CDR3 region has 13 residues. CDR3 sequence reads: CASSLRGGQGYTF. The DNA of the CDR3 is TGTGCCAGCAGCTTAAGAGGCGGGCAAGGCTACACCTTC.

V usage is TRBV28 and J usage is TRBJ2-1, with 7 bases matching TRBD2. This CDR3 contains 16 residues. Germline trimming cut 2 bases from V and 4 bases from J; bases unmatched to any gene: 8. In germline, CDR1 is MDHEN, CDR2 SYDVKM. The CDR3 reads CASSLPRASGYNEQFF. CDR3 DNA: TGTGCCAGCAGTTTACCCCGGGCTAGCGGATACAATGAGCAGTTCTTC.